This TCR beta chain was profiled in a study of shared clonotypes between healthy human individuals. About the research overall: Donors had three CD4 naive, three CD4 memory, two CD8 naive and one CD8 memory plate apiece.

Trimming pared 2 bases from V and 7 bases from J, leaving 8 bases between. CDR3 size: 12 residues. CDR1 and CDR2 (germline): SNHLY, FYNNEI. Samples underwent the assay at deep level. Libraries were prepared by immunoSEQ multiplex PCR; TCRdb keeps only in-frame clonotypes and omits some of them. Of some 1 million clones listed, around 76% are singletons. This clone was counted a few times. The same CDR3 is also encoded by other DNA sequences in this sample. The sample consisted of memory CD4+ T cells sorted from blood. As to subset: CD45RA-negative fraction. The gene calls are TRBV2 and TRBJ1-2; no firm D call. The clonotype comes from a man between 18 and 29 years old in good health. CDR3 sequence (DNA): TGTGCCAGCAGTGAAAGGGCGTCTGGCTACACCTTC. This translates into CASSERASGYTF.